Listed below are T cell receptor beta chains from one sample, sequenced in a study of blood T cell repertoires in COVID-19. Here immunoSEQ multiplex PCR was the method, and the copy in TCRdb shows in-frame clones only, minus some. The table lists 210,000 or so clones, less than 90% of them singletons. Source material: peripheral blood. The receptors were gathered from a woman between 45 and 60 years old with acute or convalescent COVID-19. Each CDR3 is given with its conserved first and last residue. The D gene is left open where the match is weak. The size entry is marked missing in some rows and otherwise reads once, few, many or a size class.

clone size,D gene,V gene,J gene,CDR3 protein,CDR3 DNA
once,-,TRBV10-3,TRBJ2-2,CAISESMGGRNTGELFF,TGTGCCATCAGTGAGTCGATGGGGGGGCGAAACACCGGGGAGCTGTTTTTT
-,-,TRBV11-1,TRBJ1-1,CASSPQQEWNTEAFF,TGTGCCAGCAGCCCACAACAGGAGTGGAACACTGAAGCTTTCTTT
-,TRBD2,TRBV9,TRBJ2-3,CASSPTPGTTRGDTQYF,TGTGCCAGCAGCCCGACCCCAGGGACTACGAGGGGAGATACGCAGTATTTT
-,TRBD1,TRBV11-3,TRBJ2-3,CASKGAIRDTQYF,TGTGCCAGCAAGGGGGCTATTAGAGATACGCAGTATTTT
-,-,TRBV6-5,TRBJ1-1,CASSYSTVYTEAFF,TGTGCCAGCAGTTACTCGACAGTTTACACTGAAGCTTTCTTT
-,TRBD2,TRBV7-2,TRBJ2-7,CASSRLGGTSSYEQYF,TGTGCCAGCAGCAGGTTGGGGGGGACTTCCTCCTACGAGCAGTACTTC
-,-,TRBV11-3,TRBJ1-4,CASSMRDGFRGTTNEKLFF,TGTGCCAGCAGCATGCGCGATGGGTTCCGGGGGACAACTAATGAAAAACTGTTTTTT
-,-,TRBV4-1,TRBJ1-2,CASSSPGMAPAGYTF,TGCGCCAGCAGCTCTCCAGGGATGGCCCCCGCTGGCTACACCTTC
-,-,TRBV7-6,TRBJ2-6,CASSPTRPSGANVLTF,TGTGCCAGCAGCCCGACGAGGCCTTCTGGGGCCAACGTCCTGACTTTC
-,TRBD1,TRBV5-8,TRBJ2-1,CASSSGTGRDYNEQFF,TGTGCCAGCAGCTCGGGGACAGGGCGTGACTACAATGAGCAGTTCTTC
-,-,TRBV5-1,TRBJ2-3,CASSLSWGGSDTQYF,TGCGCCAGCAGCTTGTCTTGGGGAGGTTCAGATACGCAGTATTTT
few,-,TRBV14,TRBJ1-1,CASSQDMNTEAFF,TGTGCCAGCAGCCAAGACATGAACACTGAAGCTTTCTTT
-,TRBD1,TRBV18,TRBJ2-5,CASSPTLGTGLRETQYF,TGTGCCAGCTCACCAACTCTGGGGACAGGGCTTCGGGAGACCCAGTACTTC
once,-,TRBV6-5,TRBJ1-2,CASRRYGDDYGYTF,TGTGCCAGCAGGCGTTATGGAGATGACTATGGCTACACCTTC
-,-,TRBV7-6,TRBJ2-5,CASTDSQETQYF,TGTGCCAGCACCGACTCGCAAGAGACCCAGTACTTC
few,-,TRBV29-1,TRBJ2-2,CSAHGGRAGELFF,TGCAGCGCCCACGGGGGAAGGGCCGGGGAGCTGTTTTTT
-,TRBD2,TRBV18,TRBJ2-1,CASSPGTSGSKEQFF,TGTGCCAGCTCACCAGGGACTAGCGGGAGCAAGGAGCAGTTCTTC
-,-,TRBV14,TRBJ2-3,CASRTFTADTQYF,TGTGCCAGCCGGACTTTCACCGCAGATACGCAGTATTTT
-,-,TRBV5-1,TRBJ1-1,CASSLRGARAEAFF,TGCGCCAGCAGCTTGCGGGGGGCTCGGGCTGAAGCTTTCTTT
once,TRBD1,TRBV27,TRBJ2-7,CASSLSPGGYEQYF,TGTGCCAGCAGTTTATCCCCAGGGGGCTACGAGCAGTACTTC
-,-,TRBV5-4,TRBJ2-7,CASSRGGETYEQYF,TGTGCCAGCAGCAGGGGGGGGGAAACCTACGAGCAGTACTTC
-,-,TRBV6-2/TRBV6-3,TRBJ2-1,CASSYSGSNDHEQFF,TGTGCCAGCAGCTATTCCGGGAGCAATGACCATGAGCAGTTCTTC
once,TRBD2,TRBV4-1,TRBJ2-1,CASSLTSGRNNEQFF,TGCGCCAGCAGCCTGACTAGCGGGAGGAACAATGAGCAGTTCTTC
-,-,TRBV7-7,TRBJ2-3,CASSPAGTDTQYF,TGTGCCAGCAGCCCCGCGGGCACAGATACGCAGTATTTT
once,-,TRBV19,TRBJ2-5,CASSIAHRETQYF,TGTGCCAGTAGTATAGCCCACCGGGAGACCCAGTACTTC
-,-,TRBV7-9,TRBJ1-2,CASSLNSPYGYTF,TGTGCCAGCAGCTTAAATAGCCCGTATGGCTACACCTTC
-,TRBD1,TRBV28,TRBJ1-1,CASSPGQGATTEAFF,TGTGCCAGCAGTCCGGGACAGGGGGCAACCACTGAAGCTTTCTTT
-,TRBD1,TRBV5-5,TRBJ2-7,CASSPGQGYNEQYF,TGTGCCAGCAGCCCAGGACAGGGTTATAACGAGCAGTACTTC
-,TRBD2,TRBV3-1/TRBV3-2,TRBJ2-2,CASNSLWGGSTGELFF,TGTGCCAGCAACTCGCTTTGGGGCGGGAGTACCGGGGAGCTGTTTTTT
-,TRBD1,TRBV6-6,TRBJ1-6,CASSRWDRPIPGSPLHF,TGTGCCAGCAGTCGATGGGACAGACCCATACCGGGATCACCCCTCCACTTT
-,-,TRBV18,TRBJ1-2,CASSPDSPGAGGSGYTF,TGTGCCAGCTCACCAGACTCCCCGGGGGCCGGGGGGAGCGGCTACACCTTC
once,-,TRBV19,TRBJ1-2,CASNIGTGSGYTF,TGTGCCAGTAATATCGGCACAGGATCTGGCTACACCTTC
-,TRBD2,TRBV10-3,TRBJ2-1,CAMNSGASGRMGNEQFF,TGTGCCATGAACTCCGGGGCTAGCGGGAGAATGGGCAATGAGCAGTTCTTC
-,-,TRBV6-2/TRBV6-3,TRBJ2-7,CASSYPSPYEQYF,TGTGCCAGCAGTTACCCCAGTCCCTACGAGCAGTACTTC
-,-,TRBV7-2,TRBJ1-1,CASSLRVGAFF,TGTGCCAGCAGCTTAAGAGTTGGAGCTTTCTTT
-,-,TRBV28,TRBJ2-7,CASRAVSEQYF,TGTGCCAGCAGGGCGGTCTCCGAGCAGTACTTC
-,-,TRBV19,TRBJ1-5,CASNEQGLNQPQHF,TGTGCCAGTAACGAACAGGGTCTCAATCAGCCCCAGCATTTT
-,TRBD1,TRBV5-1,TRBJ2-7,CASSPGTGVWYEQYF,TGCGCCAGCAGCCCCGGGACAGGGGTATGGTACGAGCAGTACTTC
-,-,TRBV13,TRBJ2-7,CASSLGTYASYEQYF,TGTGCCAGCAGCCTAGGGACATATGCCTCCTACGAGCAGTACTTC
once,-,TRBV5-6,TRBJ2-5,CASRVLGGETQYF,TGTGCCAGCAGAGTACTGGGGGGAGAGACCCAGTACTTC